This T cell receptor beta chain comes out of a study of blood T cell repertoires in COVID-19 (dated by TCRdb to between 2020 and 2021). Regarding the study in general: The collaborator samples originated in the United States, Italy and Spain and spanned the acute and convalescent phases of COVID-19. Nearly every sample came with metadata listing a de-identified subject ID, COVID-19 status, age in years and sex. HLA class I and class II types, where available, came from metadata supplied by the sample provider rather than from assay-based typing. Samples came from the ongoing ImmuneRACE study (first 160 participants) plus 1,254 subjects from 6 global collaborators. The prospective study material was composed of cDNA or gDNA derived from T cells, B-cell-depleted T cells, or PBMCs. The dataset comprised deeply sampled blood TCRbeta repertoires from subjects exposed to, actively infected with, or recovered from COVID-19. A freely available public database, intended as a resource for researchers studying the immune response to SARS-CoV-2, is where the repertoires were released. Here is what the overall study found, with its caveats: How much clinical and demographic metadata was included differed by source and by participant, and the metadata was provided uncurated.

The immunoSEQ Assay, a bias-controlled multiplex PCR, was used to amplify TCRbeta CDR3 regions from genomic DNA. The authors processed their data as follows. Nucleated cell counts per sample were estimated from amplification of reference gene primers within the assay. To quantify the absolute abundance of each unique TCRbeta CDR3 rearrangement, sequence reads were collapsed and filtered. For each sample, productive Simpson clonality was calculated as the square root of Simpson's diversity index across productive rearrangements. TCRdb holds this immuneACCESS table with in-frame rearrangements only. Some clones are missing; in checked studies, unresolved V genes explain under half, and the rest has no known cause. V, J and clone size derive from that table, while D and trimming were established from the DNA sequence. Recorded for this sample are tens of thousands of clones; 72% of them occurred a single time. The top ten clonotypes cover approximately 4.8% of the sample.

One collaborating source in Seattle enrolled patients during active infection and followed them longitudinally through the course of disease. Whole blood was collected in K2EDTA tubes by collaborating institutions according to the institutions' own protocols. For TCRbeta analysis, collaborator samples were shipped as frozen whole blood, as isolated PBMCs, or as DNA extracted from either sample type. This clone was detected only once. Its antigen specificity is not known. The input lacks base qualities; no much larger clone sits a single base away. The trim is 0 bases for V and 5 bases for J, with a gap of 5 bases between the germline ends. Measured from the cysteine to the phenylalanine, the CDR3 is 13 residues long. Of the read, only the CDR3 DNA is kept; its 39 bases are in frame from base 1.

This clonotype was obtained from a woman aged 65 to 85 with COVID-19, enrolled during active disease. This sequence uses TRBV12-3 or TRBV12-4 and TRBJ1-5; TRBD1 is possibly the D segment (5 matching bases). The material sequenced was peripheral blood. For the CDR3, the sequence is CASSLAGHQPQHF. Read as DNA, the sequence is TGTGCCAGCAGTTTAGCGGGGCATCAGCCCCAGCATTTT.